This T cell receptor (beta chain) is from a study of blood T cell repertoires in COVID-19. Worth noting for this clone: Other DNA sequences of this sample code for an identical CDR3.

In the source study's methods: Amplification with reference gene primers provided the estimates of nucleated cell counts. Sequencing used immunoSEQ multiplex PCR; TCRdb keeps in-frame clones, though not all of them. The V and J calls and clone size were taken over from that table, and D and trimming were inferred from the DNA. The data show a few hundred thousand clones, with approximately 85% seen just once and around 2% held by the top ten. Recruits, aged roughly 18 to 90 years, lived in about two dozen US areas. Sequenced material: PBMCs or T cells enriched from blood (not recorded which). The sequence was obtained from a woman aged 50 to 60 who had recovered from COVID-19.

The CDR3 sequence: CASSLGQGGNEQYF. The CDR3 DNA follows: TGCGCCAGCAGCTTGGGCCAGGGGGGCAACGAGCAGTACTTC. The chain has TRBV5-1 and TRBJ2-7, with TRBD1 as a possible D gene (7 bases). V gave up 0 bases and J gave up 5 bases, with 12 bases separating them. Germline loops: CDR1 SGHRS, CDR2 YFSETQ. There are 14 residues in the CDR3.